A selection of T cell receptor beta chains follows, all from one sample in a study of cytomegalovirus exposure and HLA in healthy donors. Only in-frame clones appear in the TCRdb table, and some are missing; sequencing was by immunoSEQ multiplex PCR. The table includes 140,000 or so clones, approximately 85% detected once. The material sequenced was PBMCs. These receptors came from a woman aged 40-49 years in good health and CMV-seronegative. Both conserved end residues are part of each CDR3. D genes are given only for firm matches. Clone size is stated in some rows and not others, as once, few, many or a class when expanded.

V gene: TRBV15
J gene: TRBJ2-1
clone size: .
D gene: .
CDR3 protein: CATSRGGRGRNEQFF
CDR3 DNA: TGTGCCACCAGCAGGGGAGGACGGGGAAGAAATGAGCAGTTCTTC

V gene: TRBV6-5
J gene: TRBJ2-1
clone size: .
D gene: TRBD2
CDR3 protein: CARSPTGTSRNEQFF
CDR3 DNA: TGTGCCCGCAGCCCGACCGGGACTAGCCGCAATGAGCAGTTCTTC

V gene: TRBV11-3
J gene: TRBJ2-1
clone size: .
D gene: .
CDR3 protein: CASRVAIGGNEQFF
CDR3 DNA: TGTGCCAGCAGGGTAGCTATCGGAGGCAATGAGCAGTTCTTC

V gene: TRBV5-1
J gene: TRBJ2-1
clone size: .
D gene: TRBD1
CDR3 protein: CASSLVPTGQGDNEQFF
CDR3 DNA: TGCGCCAGCAGCTTGGTCCCGACAGGGCAAGGGGACAATGAGCAGTTCTTC

V gene: TRBV11-3
J gene: TRBJ1-3
clone size: .
D gene: TRBD1
CDR3 protein: CASSFGTGAGNTIYF
CDR3 DNA: TGTGCCAGCAGCTTCGGGACAGGGGCTGGAAACACCATATATTTT

V gene: TRBV5-4
J gene: TRBJ1-6
clone size: .
D gene: .
CDR3 protein: CASSLAPGPSNSPLHF
CDR3 DNA: TGTGCCAGCAGCTTGGCGCCGGGTCCTTCTAATTCACCCCTCCACTTT

V gene: TRBV14
J gene: TRBJ1-6
clone size: .
D gene: .
CDR3 protein: CASSQDTGHLNSPLHF
CDR3 DNA: TGTGCCAGCAGCCAAGATACCGGACACCTTAATTCACCCCTCCACTTT

V gene: TRBV2
J gene: TRBJ2-7
clone size: .
D gene: TRBD1
CDR3 protein: CATKVAGTAYEQYF
CDR3 DNA: TGTGCCACCAAAGTTGCTGGGACAGCCTACGAGCAGTACTTC

V gene: TRBV11-3
J gene: TRBJ2-7
clone size: .
D gene: .
CDR3 protein: CASSLAFGSDYEQYF
CDR3 DNA: TGTGCCAGCAGCTTAGCCTTTGGCAGCGACTACGAGCAGTACTTC

V gene: TRBV7-6
J gene: TRBJ1-1
clone size: .
D gene: TRBD1
CDR3 protein: CASSAGQVNTEAFF
CDR3 DNA: TGTGCCAGCAGCGCAGGACAGGTGAACACTGAAGCTTTCTTT

V gene: TRBV5-4
J gene: TRBJ2-1
clone size: .
D gene: TRBD2
CDR3 protein: CASSLGLGWNEQFF
CDR3 DNA: TGTGCCAGCAGCCTGGGACTAGGGTGGAATGAGCAGTTCTTC

V gene: TRBV5-1
J gene: TRBJ1-6
clone size: .
D gene: .
CDR3 protein: CASSVDPWGVGSPLHF
CDR3 DNA: TGCGCCAGCAGCGTGGATCCGTGGGGGGTGGGCTCACCCCTCCACTTT

V gene: TRBV29-1
J gene: TRBJ2-3
clone size: .
D gene: .
CDR3 protein: CSVVGVRLGGDTQYF
CDR3 DNA: TGCAGCGTTGTTGGTGTGCGACTAGGTGGCGATACGCAGTATTTT

V gene: TRBV4-1
J gene: TRBJ1-4
clone size: .
D gene: TRBD1
CDR3 protein: CASSRGTAEKLFF
CDR3 DNA: TGCGCCAGCAGTCGAGGGACAGCTGAAAAACTGTTTTTT

V gene: TRBV21-1
J gene: TRBJ2-5
clone size: .
D gene: .
CDR3 protein: CASSKADRLEETQYF
CDR3 DNA: TGTGCCAGCAGCAAAGCCGACAGGTTGGAAGAGACCCAGTACTTC

V gene: TRBV7-9
J gene: TRBJ2-1
clone size: .
D gene: TRBD2
CDR3 protein: CASSLPGTNDNEQFF
CDR3 DNA: TGTGCCAGCAGCTTGCCCGGGACTAACGACAATGAGCAGTTCTTC

V gene: TRBV7-8
J gene: TRBJ1-1
clone size: .
D gene: TRBD1
CDR3 protein: CASSVPGQGAFEAFF
CDR3 DNA: TGTGCCAGCAGCGTACCGGGACAGGGGGCTTTTGAAGCTTTCTTT

V gene: TRBV19
J gene: TRBJ2-7
clone size: .
D gene: TRBD2
CDR3 protein: CASSAGGIYEQYF
CDR3 DNA: TGTGCCAGTTCCGCGGGAGGGATCTACGAGCAGTACTTC

V gene: TRBV5-1
J gene: TRBJ1-4
clone size: .
D gene: .
CDR3 protein: CASSLGGSNEKLFF
CDR3 DNA: TGCGCCAGCAGCTTGGGAGGGTCAAATGAAAAACTGTTTTTT

V gene: TRBV5-1
J gene: TRBJ2-7
clone size: .
D gene: TRBD2
CDR3 protein: CASSLGASGRAIGYEQYF
CDR3 DNA: TGCGCCAGCAGCTTGGGCGCTAGCGGGAGGGCCATCGGCTACGAGCAGTACTTC

V gene: TRBV30
J gene: TRBJ2-2
clone size: .
D gene: TRBD2
CDR3 protein: CAWSSRAGGGTGELFF
CDR3 DNA: TGTGCCTGGAGTTCTCGAGCGGGAGGTGGCACCGGGGAGCTGTTTTTT

V gene: TRBV2
J gene: TRBJ2-1
clone size: .
D gene: TRBD1
CDR3 protein: CASSVQGLDEQFF
CDR3 DNA: TGTGCCAGCAGTGTACAGGGGTTGGATGAGCAGTTCTTC

V gene: TRBV4-1
J gene: TRBJ2-7
clone size: .
D gene: .
CDR3 protein: CASSQALLYEQYF
CDR3 DNA: TGCGCCAGCAGCCAAGCCCTACTCTACGAGCAGTACTTC

V gene: TRBV5-8
J gene: TRBJ1-2
clone size: few
D gene: .
CDR3 protein: CASSLEGRRGGYTF
CDR3 DNA: TGTGCCAGCAGCTTAGAAGGCAGAAGGGGCGGCTACACCTTC

V gene: TRBV5-1
J gene: TRBJ2-3
clone size: .
D gene: TRBD2
CDR3 protein: CASSSGSGMDTQYF
CDR3 DNA: TGCGCCAGCAGCTCGGGAAGCGGGATGGATACGCAGTATTTT

V gene: TRBV6-1
J gene: TRBJ2-7
clone size: once
D gene: TRBD1
CDR3 protein: CASSEPGTGAYEQYF
CDR3 DNA: TGTGCCAGCAGTGAGCCCGGGACAGGGGCGTACGAGCAGTACTTC

V gene: TRBV9
J gene: TRBJ2-7
clone size: .
D gene: TRBD2
CDR3 protein: CASSVAPASGIYEQYF
CDR3 DNA: TGTGCCAGCAGCGTAGCCCCGGCTAGCGGGATATACGAGCAGTACTTC

V gene: TRBV5-6
J gene: TRBJ2-2
clone size: .
D gene: .
CDR3 protein: CASSVINRENTGELFF
CDR3 DNA: TGTGCCAGCAGCGTGATAAACAGGGAAAACACCGGGGAGCTGTTTTTT

V gene: TRBV4-2
J gene: TRBJ2-2
clone size: few
D gene: .
CDR3 protein: CASSQGSWELFF
CDR3 DNA: TGTGCCAGCAGCCAAGGGAGTTGGGAGCTGTTTTTT

V gene: TRBV5-6
J gene: TRBJ2-1
clone size: .
D gene: .
CDR3 protein: CASSHSSDRRPRNEQFF
CDR3 DNA: TGTGCCAGCAGCCACTCCTCCGACAGGAGGCCGCGGAATGAGCAGTTCTTC

V gene: TRBV5-6
J gene: TRBJ1-3
clone size: .
D gene: .
CDR3 protein: CASSPSLEVGNTIYF
CDR3 DNA: TGTGCCAGCAGCCCAAGCCTGGAGGTGGGAAACACCATATATTTT

V gene: TRBV6-5
J gene: TRBJ1-1
clone size: .
D gene: .
CDR3 protein: CASSYQGLRTEAFF
CDR3 DNA: TGTGCCAGCAGTTACCAGGGGCTTAGAACTGAAGCTTTCTTT

V gene: TRBV5-1
J gene: TRBJ2-7
clone size: .
D gene: .
CDR3 protein: CASSFHADRRYEQYF
CDR3 DNA: TGCGCCAGCAGCTTCCACGCCGACAGGAGGTACGAGCAGTACTTC

V gene: TRBV11-3
J gene: TRBJ2-7
clone size: .
D gene: .
CDR3 protein: CASSTYHYEQYF
CDR3 DNA: TGTGCCAGCAGCACCTACCACTACGAGCAGTACTTC

V gene: TRBV11-3
J gene: TRBJ2-3
clone size: .
D gene: .
CDR3 protein: CASSLSRRTITDTQYF
CDR3 DNA: TGTGCCAGCAGCTTATCTCGGAGAACTATCACAGATACGCAGTATTTT

V gene: TRBV10-3
J gene: TRBJ1-2
clone size: .
D gene: TRBD1
CDR3 protein: CAIRGQGQPAGYTF
CDR3 DNA: TGTGCCATCAGGGGACAGGGCCAACCCGCTGGCTACACCTTC

V gene: TRBV9
J gene: TRBJ1-1
clone size: .
D gene: .
CDR3 protein: CASSVASPKGVPEAFF
CDR3 DNA: TGTGCCAGCAGCGTAGCCTCTCCGAAGGGGGTCCCTGAAGCTTTCTTT

V gene: TRBV7-9
J gene: TRBJ2-3
clone size: .
D gene: .
CDR3 protein: CASSLAGGPTDTQYF
CDR3 DNA: TGTGCCAGCAGCTTAGCGGGGGGGCCAACAGATACGCAGTATTTT

V gene: TRBV6-6
J gene: TRBJ2-3
clone size: .
D gene: .
CDR3 protein: CASSYSTDSTDTQYF
CDR3 DNA: TGTGCCAGCAGTTACTCGACGGACTCCACAGATACGCAGTATTTT

V gene: TRBV11-3
J gene: TRBJ2-7
clone size: .
D gene: TRBD2
CDR3 protein: CASSQGWTSTYEQYF
CDR3 DNA: TGTGCCAGCAGCCAGGGGTGGACTAGCACCTACGAGCAGTACTTC

V gene: TRBV2
J gene: TRBJ2-1
clone size: .
D gene: TRBD1
CDR3 protein: CASSQRQGGYYNEQFF
CDR3 DNA: TGTGCCAGCAGCCAACGACAGGGCGGCTATTACAATGAGCAGTTCTTC

V gene: TRBV2
J gene: TRBJ2-7
clone size: .
D gene: TRBD2
CDR3 protein: CASRPGTSGRPYEQYF
CDR3 DNA: TGTGCCAGCAGACCCGGGACTAGCGGGAGACCCTACGAGCAGTACTTC

V gene: TRBV5-4
J gene: TRBJ2-7
clone size: .
D gene: TRBD2
CDR3 protein: CASTLGHPGLAGGPQVEQYF
CDR3 DNA: TGTGCCAGCACCCTTGGGCATCCGGGACTAGCGGGAGGGCCCCAAGTCGAGCAGTACTTC

V gene: TRBV4-3
J gene: TRBJ2-7
clone size: .
D gene: TRBD1
CDR3 protein: CASSQDSAGGSNEQYF
CDR3 DNA: TGCGCCAGCAGCCAAGATAGCGCAGGGGGTTCCAACGAGCAGTACTTC

V gene: TRBV30
J gene: TRBJ1-5
clone size: .
D gene: .
CDR3 protein: CAWSVLQVNQPQHF
CDR3 DNA: TGTGCCTGGAGTGTACTGCAGGTCAATCAGCCCCAGCATTTT

V gene: TRBV25-1
J gene: TRBJ2-1
clone size: .
D gene: .
CDR3 protein: CASSDPSRGRTDNEQFF
CDR3 DNA: TGTGCCAGCAGTGATCCAAGCAGGGGCCGGACCGACAATGAGCAGTTCTTC

V gene: TRBV6-5
J gene: TRBJ2-7
clone size: .
D gene: .
CDR3 protein: CASSYSRGKGYEQYF
CDR3 DNA: TGTGCCAGCAGTTACTCGCGGGGAAAGGGCTACGAGCAGTACTTC

V gene: TRBV6-5
J gene: TRBJ1-5
clone size: .
D gene: .
CDR3 protein: CASSEDSRQPQHF
CDR3 DNA: TGTGCCAGCAGTGAGGACAGTAGGCAGCCCCAGCATTTT

V gene: TRBV18
J gene: TRBJ2-3
clone size: .
D gene: TRBD2
CDR3 protein: CASSPGLAGDTDTQYF
CDR3 DNA: TGTGCCAGCTCCCCGGGACTAGCGGGAGACACAGATACGCAGTATTTT

V gene: TRBV27
J gene: TRBJ1-5
clone size: .
D gene: TRBD1
CDR3 protein: CASSPGTGTNQPQHF
CDR3 DNA: TGTGCCAGCAGTCCGGGGACAGGAACAAATCAGCCCCAGCATTTT

V gene: TRBV2
J gene: TRBJ1-1
clone size: .
D gene: .
CDR3 protein: CASSGEGNTEAFF
CDR3 DNA: TGTGCCAGCAGCGGAGAGGGGAACACTGAAGCTTTCTTT

V gene: TRBV27
J gene: TRBJ1-2
clone size: once
D gene: .
CDR3 protein: CASRGALGYGYTF
CDR3 DNA: TGTGCCAGCAGGGGAGCTCTGGGCTATGGCTACACCTTC

V gene: TRBV6-5
J gene: TRBJ2-1
clone size: .
D gene: TRBD1
CDR3 protein: CASSRQGYPNEQFF
CDR3 DNA: TGTGCCAGCAGTCGACAGGGATACCCCAATGAGCAGTTCTTC